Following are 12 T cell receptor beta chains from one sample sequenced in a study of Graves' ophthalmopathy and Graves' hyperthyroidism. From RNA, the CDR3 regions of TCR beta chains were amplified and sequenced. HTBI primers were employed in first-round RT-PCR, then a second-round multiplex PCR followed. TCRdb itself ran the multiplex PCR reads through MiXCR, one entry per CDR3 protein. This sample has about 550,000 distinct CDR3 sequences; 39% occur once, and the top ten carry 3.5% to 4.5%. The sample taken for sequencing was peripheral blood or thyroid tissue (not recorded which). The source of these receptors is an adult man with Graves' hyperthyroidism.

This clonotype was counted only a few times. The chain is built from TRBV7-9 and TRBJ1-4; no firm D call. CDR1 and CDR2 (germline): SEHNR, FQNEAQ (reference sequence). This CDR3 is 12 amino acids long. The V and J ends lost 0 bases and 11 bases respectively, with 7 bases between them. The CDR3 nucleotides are TGTGCCAGCAGCTTAGCGCAATCTAAACTGTTTTTT. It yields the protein CASSLAQSKLFF.

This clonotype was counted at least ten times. The CDR3 DNA is TGTGCCAGCAGCTTATCCTCCATCTTGGCCTCCTACGAGCAGTACTTC. This codes for CASSLSSILASYEQYF. The chain has TRBV7-8 and TRBJ2-7; D is ambiguous. The CDR3 is 16 residues long. V was pared by 2 bases and J by 0 bases, with 14 bases between. Per the germline V gene, CDR1 is SGHVS and CDR2 is FQNEAQ.

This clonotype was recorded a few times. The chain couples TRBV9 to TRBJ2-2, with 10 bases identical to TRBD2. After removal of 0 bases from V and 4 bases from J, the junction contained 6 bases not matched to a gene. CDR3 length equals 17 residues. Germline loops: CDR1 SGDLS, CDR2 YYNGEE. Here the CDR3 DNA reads TGTGCCAGCAGCGTAGCCCCCTGGACTAGCGGCACCGGGGAGCTGTTTTTT. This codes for CASSVAPWTSGTGELFF. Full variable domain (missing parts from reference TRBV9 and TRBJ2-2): DSGVTQTPKHLITATGQRVTLRCSPRSGDLSVYWYQQSLDQGLQFLIQYYNGEERAKGNILERFSAQQFPDLHSELNLSSLELGDSALYFCASSVAPWTSGTGELFFGEGSRLTVL.

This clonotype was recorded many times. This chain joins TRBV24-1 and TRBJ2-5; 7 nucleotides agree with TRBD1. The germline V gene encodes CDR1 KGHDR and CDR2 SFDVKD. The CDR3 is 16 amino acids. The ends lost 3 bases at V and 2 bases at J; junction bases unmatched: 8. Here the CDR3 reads CATSDKDPGQQETQYF. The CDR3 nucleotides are TGTGCCACCAGTGATAAAGACCCGGGACAGCAAGAGACCCAGTACTTC.

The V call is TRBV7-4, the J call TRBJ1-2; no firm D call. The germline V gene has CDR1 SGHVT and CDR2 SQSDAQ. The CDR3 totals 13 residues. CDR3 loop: CARDPGPNYGYTF. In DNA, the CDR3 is TGTGCTAGAGACCCAGGCCCTAACTATGGCTACACCTTC.

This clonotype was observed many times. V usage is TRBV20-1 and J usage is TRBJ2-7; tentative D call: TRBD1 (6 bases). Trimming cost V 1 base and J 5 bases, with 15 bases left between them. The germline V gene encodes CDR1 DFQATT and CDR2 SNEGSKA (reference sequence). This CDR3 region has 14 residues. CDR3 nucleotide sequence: TGCAGTGCTAGAGTTCGAAGGGGGTTCCACGAGCAGTACTTC. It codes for CSARVRRGFHEQYF.

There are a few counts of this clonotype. As DNA, the CDR3 is TGTGCCAGCAGCCCAGCCCGATTACGTCCCTACGAGCAGTACTTC. Protein: CASSPARLRPYEQYF. The chain combines TRBV7-8 with TRBJ2-7; D unclear. The CDR3 spans 15 residues. Trimming stripped 5 bases from V and 2 bases from J, with 16 bases between. Per germline, CDR1 SGHVS and CDR2 FQNEAQ.

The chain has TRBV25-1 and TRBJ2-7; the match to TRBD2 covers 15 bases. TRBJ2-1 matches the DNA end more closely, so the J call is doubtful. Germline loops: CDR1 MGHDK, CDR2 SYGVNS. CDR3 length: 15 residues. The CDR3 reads CASSGGTSGRNEQFF. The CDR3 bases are TGTGCCAGCAGTGGAGGGACTAGCGGGAGGAATGAGCAGTTCTTC.

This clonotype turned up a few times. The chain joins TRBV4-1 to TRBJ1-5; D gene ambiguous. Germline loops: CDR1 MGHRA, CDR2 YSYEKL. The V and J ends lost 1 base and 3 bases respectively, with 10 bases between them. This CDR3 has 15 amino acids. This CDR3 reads CASSQGRQLNQPQHF. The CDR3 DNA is TGCGCCAGCAGCCAAGGTCGGCAGCTCAATCAGCCCCAGCATTTT.

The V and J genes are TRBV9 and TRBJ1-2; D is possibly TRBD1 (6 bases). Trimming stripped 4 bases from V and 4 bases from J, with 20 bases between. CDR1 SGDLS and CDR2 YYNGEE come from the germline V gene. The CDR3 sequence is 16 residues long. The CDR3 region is CASSFRLGGGSYGYTF. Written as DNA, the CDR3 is TGTGCCAGCAGCTTCCGACTGGGAGGGGGAAGCTATGGCTACACCTTC.

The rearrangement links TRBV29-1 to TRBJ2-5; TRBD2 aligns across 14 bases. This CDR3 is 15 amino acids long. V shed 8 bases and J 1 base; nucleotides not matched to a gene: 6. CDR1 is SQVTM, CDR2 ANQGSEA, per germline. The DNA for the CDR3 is TGCAGCAGTCCGACTAGCGGGGGGGCCCAAGAGACCCAGTACTTC. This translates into CSSPTSGGAQETQYF.

The CDR3 coding sequence is TGTGCCAGCAGCTTCGGGGACGGGGAGACCCAGCATTTT. It codes for CASSFGDGETQHF. The chain recombines TRBV7-2 with TRBJ1-5; D is possibly TRBD1 (5 bases). V was clipped by 3 bases and J by 11 bases, with 14 bases between them. CDR3 size: 13 residues. Looked up from germline, CDR1 is SGHTA and CDR2 is FQGNSA.